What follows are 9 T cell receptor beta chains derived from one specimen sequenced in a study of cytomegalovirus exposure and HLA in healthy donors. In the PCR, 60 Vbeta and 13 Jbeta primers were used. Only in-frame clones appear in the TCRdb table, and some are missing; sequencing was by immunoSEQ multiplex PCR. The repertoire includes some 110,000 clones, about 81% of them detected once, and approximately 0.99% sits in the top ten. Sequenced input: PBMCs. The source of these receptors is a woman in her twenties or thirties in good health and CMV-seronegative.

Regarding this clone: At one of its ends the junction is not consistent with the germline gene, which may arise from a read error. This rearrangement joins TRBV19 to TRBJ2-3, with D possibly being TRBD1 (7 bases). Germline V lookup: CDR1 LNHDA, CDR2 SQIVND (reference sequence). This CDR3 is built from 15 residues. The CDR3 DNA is TGTGCCGGTAGTACAACAGGGGAGGCCACAGATACGCAGTATTTT. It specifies CAGSTTGEATDTQYF.

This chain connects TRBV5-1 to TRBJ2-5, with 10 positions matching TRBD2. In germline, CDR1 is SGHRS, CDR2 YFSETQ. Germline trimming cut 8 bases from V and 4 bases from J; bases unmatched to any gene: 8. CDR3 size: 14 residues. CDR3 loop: CASESGGASETQYF. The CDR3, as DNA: TGCGCCAGTGAAAGCGGGGGGGCCTCAGAGACCCAGTACTTC. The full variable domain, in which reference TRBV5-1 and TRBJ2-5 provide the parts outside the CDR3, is KAGVTQTPRYLIKTRGQQVTLSCSPISGHRSVSWYQQTPGQGLQFLFEYFSETQRNKGNFPGRFSGRQFSNSRSEMNVSTLELGDSALYLCASESGGASETQYFGPGTRLLVL.

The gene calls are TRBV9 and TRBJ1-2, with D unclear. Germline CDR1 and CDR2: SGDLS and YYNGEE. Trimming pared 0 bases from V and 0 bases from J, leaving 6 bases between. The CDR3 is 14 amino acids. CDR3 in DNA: TGTGCCAGCAGCGTAGGTACAGCTAACTATGGCTACACCTTC. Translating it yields CASSVGTANYGYTF. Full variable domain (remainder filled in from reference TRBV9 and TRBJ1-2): DSGVTQTPKHLITATGQRVTLRCSPRSGDLSVYWYQQSLDQGLQFLIQYYNGEERAKGNILERFSAQQFPDLHSELNLSSLELGDSALYFCASSVGTANYGYTFGSGTRLTVV.

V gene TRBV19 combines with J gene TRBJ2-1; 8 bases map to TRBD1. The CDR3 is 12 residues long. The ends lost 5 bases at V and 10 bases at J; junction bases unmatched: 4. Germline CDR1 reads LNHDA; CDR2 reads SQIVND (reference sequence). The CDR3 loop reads CASSGQGWEQFF. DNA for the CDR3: TGTGCCAGTAGTGGACAGGGTTGGGAGCAGTTCTTC.

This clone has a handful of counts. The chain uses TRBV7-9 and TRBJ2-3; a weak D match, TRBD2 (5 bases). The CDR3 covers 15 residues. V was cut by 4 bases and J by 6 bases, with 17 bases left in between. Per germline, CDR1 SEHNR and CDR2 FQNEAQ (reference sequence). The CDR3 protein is CASSSRLEGGDTQYF. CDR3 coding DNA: TGTGCCAGCAGCTCCCGACTTGAGGGCGGGGATACGCAGTATTTT.

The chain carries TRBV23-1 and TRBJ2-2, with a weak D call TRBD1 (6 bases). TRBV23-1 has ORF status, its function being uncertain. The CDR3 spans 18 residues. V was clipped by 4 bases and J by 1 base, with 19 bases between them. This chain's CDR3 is CASSPLHPGDWNTGELFF. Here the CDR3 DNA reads TGCGCCAGCAGTCCCCTTCACCCAGGGGATTGGAACACCGGGGAGCTGTTTTTT.

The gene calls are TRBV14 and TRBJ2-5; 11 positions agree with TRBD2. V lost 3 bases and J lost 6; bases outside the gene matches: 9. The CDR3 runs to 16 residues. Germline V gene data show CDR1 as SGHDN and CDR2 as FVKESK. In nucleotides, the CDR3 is TGTGCCAGCAGCCAGTTCAGCCTAGCGGGAGGCAAGACCCAGTACTTC. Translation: CASSQFSLAGGKTQYF.

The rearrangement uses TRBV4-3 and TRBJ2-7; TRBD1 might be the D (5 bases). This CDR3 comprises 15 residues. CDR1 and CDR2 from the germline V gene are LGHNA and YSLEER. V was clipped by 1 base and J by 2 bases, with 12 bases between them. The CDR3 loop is CASSQAWGATYEQYF. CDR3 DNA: TGCGCCAGCAGCCAAGCTTGGGGCGCAACCTACGAGCAGTACTTC.

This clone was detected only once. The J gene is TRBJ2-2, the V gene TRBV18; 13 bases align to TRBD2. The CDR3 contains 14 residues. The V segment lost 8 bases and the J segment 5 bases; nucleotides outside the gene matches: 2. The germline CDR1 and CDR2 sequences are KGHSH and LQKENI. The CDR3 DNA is TGTGCCAGCCTGGGACTAGCGGGAACCGGGGAGCTGTTTTTT. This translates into CASLGLAGTGELFF.